This TCR beta chain was sequenced in a study of shared clonotypes between healthy human individuals. This was a deep-level run. The repertoire was sequenced with immunoSEQ multiplex PCR; TCRdb's copy has only in-frame clones and lacks some. The table has around 2,000,000 clones, 85% to 95% seen once. As regards this clone: Its antigen is still unknown.

Broader study findings: Sampling involved blood alone; tissue repertoires likely differ. Against clonotypes common to all four donors, non-shared ones had lower generation probabilities.

The study separated CD4+ cells into CD45RA+ naive and CD45RA-negative memory subsets. The CDR3 covers 13 residues. Trimming removed 5 bases at V and 1 base at J, with 8 bases between. The germline gives CDR1 SEHNR, CDR2 FQNEAQ (reference sequence). The source is a man between 18 and 35 years old in good health. Material for sequencing was naive CD4+ T cells sorted from blood. This sample's subset: CD45RA+ positively selected. The chain employs TRBV7-9 and TRBJ2-5; D gene ambiguous. The CDR3 region is CASSIRAQETQYF. DNA of the CDR3: TGTGCCAGCAGCATCCGGGCCCAAGAGACCCAGTACTTC.